This record looks at one T cell receptor beta chain sequence and its context. There are a few counts of this clone. Its target antigen remains unknown. Within one base of it there is no much larger clone, and no base qualities were kept. The trial excluded patients who had a history of autoimmune disease or were on systemic immunosuppression. Peripheral blood for TCR sequencing was collected from all dose cohorts at baseline, on cycle 4 day 1, and on cycle 7 day 1. The samples were drawn from a first-in-human, open-label, multicenter phase I dose-escalation trial of ivuxolimab. Adults with locally advanced or metastatic head and neck squamous cell, hepatocellular, melanoma or renal cell carcinoma were enrolled in the trial. Before TCR sequencing, CD4+ T cells and CD8+ T cells were sorted from peripheral blood as separate populations. These data are taken from a study of OX40 agonist ivuxolimab in advanced cancers. Regarding the research as a whole: Ivuxolimab was a fully human IgG2 agonistic monoclonal antibody targeting the costimulatory receptor OX40 (CD134). Intravenous ivuxolimab was administered to patients every 2 weeks at six dose levels: 0.01, 0.1, 0.3, 1.5, 3 and 10 mg/kg. Partial responses occurred in three dose-escalation patients, of whom one had hepatocellular carcinoma and two had cutaneous melanoma. Prior anti-PD-1, anti-PD-L1 or anti-CTLA-4 therapy was permitted, and checkpoint inhibitors had been received by less than 45% of dose-escalation patients. In the dose-escalation cohort, around four fifths of patients were male, and the mean age was roughly 60 years, with a range of roughly 20 to 85. Peripheral TCRbeta sequencing aimed to test whether ivuxolimab altered TCR sequence diversity and caused clonal T-cell expansion. The paper covers the monotherapy dose-escalation part of the phase I ivuxolimab trial, which included N of about 50 patients. Of the 52 patients in dose escalation, about 20 had hepatocellular carcinoma, about 15 had melanoma, 9 had renal cell carcinoma and 9 had head and neck cancer.

CDR1 and CDR2 were assigned from the germline V gene as SGHTS and YDEGEE. The trim is 0 bases for V and 6 bases for J, with a gap of 13 bases between the germline ends. The CDR3 goes from the cysteine to the phenylalanine over 14 residues. CDR3 DNA only is kept here, 42 bases in frame from base 1. Genomic DNA was extracted from sorted cells for sequencing of the TCRbeta CDR3 region. The immunoSEQ Assay was used to sequence the TCRbeta CDR3 regions. TCRdb mirrors the immuneACCESS table, restricted to in-frame sequences. Some clones are absent from its copies; in checked studies, under half trace to an unresolved V gene, and the reason for the others is unknown. In this sample the table shows roughly 48,000 clones, 87% of which occur a single time. Jointly, the top ten make up about 9.4% of the sample. Broad study findings and their caveats: Low levels of normalized T-cell clonal expansion were also seen in some nonresponding patients. At doses of 0.1 to 3.0 mg/kg, clonal expansion of both CD4+ and CD8+ blood T cells was observed from baseline to week 6. The antigen specificity of the clonally expanded peripheral T cells was not determined. After ivuxolimab, more expanded clones were found on average in CD8+ T cells than in CD4+ T cells. In the 0.1-3.0 mg/kg groups, partial responders were among the patients with the lowest normalized peripheral clonal expansion, particularly in CD8+ T cells.

The chain uses TRBV5-8 and TRBJ2-7; no confident D gene assignment can be made. The sample was CD4+ or CD8+ T cells sorted from blood, taken in a trial of the OX40 agonist ivuxolimab. The sequence was obtained from an adult with an advanced solid tumor such as melanoma, head and neck, liver or kidney cancer. The CDR3 has the sequence CASSLGSEASEQYF. DNA sequence: TGTGCCAGCAGCTTGGGTAGTGAGGCATCCGAGCAGTACTTC.